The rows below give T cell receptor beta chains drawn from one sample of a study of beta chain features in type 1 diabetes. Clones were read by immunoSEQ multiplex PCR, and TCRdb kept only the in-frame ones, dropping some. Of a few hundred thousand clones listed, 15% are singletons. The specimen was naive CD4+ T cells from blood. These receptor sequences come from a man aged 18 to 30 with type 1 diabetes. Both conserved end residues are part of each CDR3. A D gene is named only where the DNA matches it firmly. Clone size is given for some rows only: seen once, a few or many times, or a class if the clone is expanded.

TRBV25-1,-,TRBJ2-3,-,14,CASSALPSTDTQYF,TGTGCCAGCAGTGCACTACCTTCCACAGATACGCAGTATTTT
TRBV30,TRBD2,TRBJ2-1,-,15,CAWSDGLAGAYKQFF,TGTGCCTGGAGTGACGGACTAGCGGGAGCCTATAAGCAGTTCTTC
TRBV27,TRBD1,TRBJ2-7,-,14,CASKEWDRDREQYF,TGTGCCAGCAAGGAGTGGGACAGGGATAGGGAGCAGTACTTC
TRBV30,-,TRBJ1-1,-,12,CAWSQLGTEAFF,TGTGCCTGGAGCCAACTCGGGACTGAAGCTTTCTTT
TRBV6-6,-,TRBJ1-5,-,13,CASRGGGNQPQHF,TGTGCCAGCAGGGGAGGAGGGAATCAGCCCCAGCATTTT
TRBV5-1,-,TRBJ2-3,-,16,CASSSRRSSSTDTQYF,TGCGCCAGCAGCTCCAGGCGCAGCTCTAGCACAGATACGCAGTATTTT
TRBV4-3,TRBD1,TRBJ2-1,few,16,CASSQNLGQGYNEQFF,TGCGCCAGCAGCCAAAACCTCGGACAGGGTTACAATGAGCAGTTCTTC
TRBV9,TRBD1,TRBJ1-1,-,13,CASSATGSTEAFF,TGTGCCAGCAGCGCGACAGGGAGCACTGAAGCTTTCTTT
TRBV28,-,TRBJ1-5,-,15,CASSPTDSLISPQHF,TGTGCCAGCAGTCCTACCGACAGCCTAATCTCGCCCCAGCATTTT
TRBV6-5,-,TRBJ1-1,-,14,CASRGRQASTEAFF,TGTGCCAGCAGAGGCAGACAGGCGTCCACTGAAGCTTTCTTT
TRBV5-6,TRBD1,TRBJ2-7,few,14,CASSLAGTGYEQYF,TGTGCCAGCAGCTTGGCCGGGACAGGCTACGAGCAGTACTTC
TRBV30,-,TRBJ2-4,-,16,CAWSVPASLAKNIQYF,TGTGCCTGGAGTGTACCGGCTAGCCTCGCCAAAAACATTCAGTACTTC
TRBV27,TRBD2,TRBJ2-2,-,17,CASSPVAGGPVTGELFF,TGTGCCAGCAGTCCGGTGGCGGGAGGGCCGGTCACCGGGGAGCTGTTTTTT
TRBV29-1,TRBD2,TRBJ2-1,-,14,CSVEAGGPFYEQFF,TGCAGCGTTGAAGCGGGGGGGCCTTTTTATGAGCAGTTCTTC
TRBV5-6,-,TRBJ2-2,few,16,CASSPLDRPNTGELFF,TGTGCCAGCAGCCCACTGGACAGACCAAACACCGGGGAGCTGTTTTTT
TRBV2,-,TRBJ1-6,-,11,CASSSNSPLHF,TGTGCCAGCAGCTCCAATTCACCCCTCCACTTT
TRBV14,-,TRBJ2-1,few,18,CASSQDWGRDSSYNEQFF,TGTGCCAGCAGCCAAGATTGGGGGCGTGATAGCTCCTACAATGAGCAGTTCTTC
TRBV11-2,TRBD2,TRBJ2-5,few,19,CASRIGDLGREGRGETQYF,TGTGCCAGCAGGATTGGGGATCTCGGGAGGGAGGGCCGCGGAGAGACCCAGTACTTC
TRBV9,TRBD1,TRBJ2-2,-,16,CASSVGGTGGAGELFF,TGTGCCAGCAGCGTAGGGGGGACAGGGGGAGCCGGGGAGCTGTTTTTT
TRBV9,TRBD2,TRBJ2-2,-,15,CASSPYSGSTGELFF,TGTGCCAGCAGCCCATATAGCGGGAGCACCGGGGAGCTGTTTTTT
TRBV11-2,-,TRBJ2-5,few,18,CASSSIMGTGTGKETQYF,TGTGCCAGCAGCTCCATCATGGGGACCGGGACTGGGAAAGAGACCCAGTACTTC
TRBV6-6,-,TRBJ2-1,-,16,CASSRRQGSRDNEQFF,TGTGCCAGCAGTCGCAGGCAAGGGAGTCGAGACAATGAGCAGTTCTTC
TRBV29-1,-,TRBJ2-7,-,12,CSVPGRGYEQYF,TGCAGCGTTCCTGGACGGGGTTACGAGCAGTACTTC
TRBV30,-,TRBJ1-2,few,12,CAWSPAIYGYTF,TGTGCCTGGAGTCCAGCGATCTATGGCTACACCTTC
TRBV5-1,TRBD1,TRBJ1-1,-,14,CASSFSDRASEAFF,TGCGCCAGCAGCTTTTCGGACAGGGCTTCTGAAGCTTTCTTT
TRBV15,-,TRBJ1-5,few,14,CATSAELSNQPQHF,TGTGCCACCAGCGCGGAACTTAGCAATCAGCCCCAGCATTTT
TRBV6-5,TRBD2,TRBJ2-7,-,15,CASSHRGLAFDEQYF,TGTGCCAGCAGCCACCGGGGACTAGCCTTCGACGAGCAGTACTTC
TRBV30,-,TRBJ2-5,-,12,CAWNSGQETQYF,TGTGCCTGGAATTCGGGCCAAGAGACCCAGTACTTC
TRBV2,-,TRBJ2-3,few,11,CASREQDTQYF,TGTGCCAGCAGGGAACAAGATACGCAGTATTTT
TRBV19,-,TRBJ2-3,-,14,CASSISVEADTQYF,TGTGCCAGTAGTATTTCGGTAGAGGCAGATACGCAGTATTTT